There are many counts of the clone carrying this T cell receptor (beta chain). J lost 7 bases, V lost 2 bases, and 9 bases had no gene match. The CDR3 has 17 residues. The germline V gene has CDR1 MNHEY and CDR2 SMNVEV (reference sequence). The data stem from a study of T-cell reconstitution after alpha-beta-depleted transplantation in children. The authors prepared the TCRbeta library with unique molecular identifiers. A single record per CDR3 protein comes from TCRdb applying MiXCR to the PCR reads. The sample contains 670,000 or so distinct CDR3 sequences, around 12% of which appear only once. The sample was PBMCs, taken before TCRalphabeta/CD19-depleted stem cell transplant. This receptor was obtained from a girl aged 2-10 years with congenital amegakaryocytic thrombocytopenia, due to receive a stem cell transplant. V is TRBV27 and J is TRBJ2-1; 12 bases match TRBD2. The DNA for the CDR3 is TGTGCCAGCAGTTTACCTTCGACTAGCGGGAGAGGGAATGAGCAGTTCTTC. This encodes CASSLPSTSGRGNEQFF.